This is a list of T cell receptor beta chains from one sample in a study of a mutant IDH1 vaccine in newly diagnosed glioma. These receptors lack a known antigen. TCRdb keeps only in-frame clones here, not all; method: immunoSEQ multiplex PCR. Of some 66,000 clones listed, 84% are singletons. The specimen comprised PBMCs, sampled from a glioma patient whose treatment included an IDH1 peptide vaccine. The receptors were sampled from a man aged 30-40 years with glioma. The CDR3 runs from the conserved cysteine through the conserved F or W. The order of the fields is V gene, clone size, J gene, D gene, CDR3 DNA, CDR3 protein. A D gene is named only where the DNA matches it firmly. Clone size, where shown, is once, few, many, or a class for clones that have expanded.

v_call: TRBV5-1; clone_size: NA; j_call: TRBJ1-1; d_call: TRBD1; cdr3_nt: TGCGCCAGCAGCAATAAGGGGGCGAGAAACACTGAAGCTTTCTTT; cdr3_aa: CASSNKGARNTEAFF
v_call: TRBV6-1; clone_size: NA; j_call: TRBJ1-1; d_call: TRBD1; cdr3_nt: TGTGCCAGCAGTGATAGGGGGCGAGTTGAAGCTTTCTTT; cdr3_aa: CASSDRGRVEAFF
v_call: TRBV6-5; clone_size: NA; j_call: TRBJ2-5; d_call: NA; cdr3_nt: TGTGCCAGCAGTTACTCGGGGGCACTCCAAGAGACCCAGTACTTC; cdr3_aa: CASSYSGALQETQYF
v_call: TRBV2; clone_size: NA; j_call: TRBJ2-2; d_call: NA; cdr3_nt: TGTGCCAGCAGTGAAGGCGGCACCGGGGAGCTGTTTTTT; cdr3_aa: CASSEGGTGELFF
v_call: TRBV10-3; clone_size: NA; j_call: TRBJ2-7; d_call: TRBD1; cdr3_nt: TGTGCCATCAGTGAGGACAGGGGTAGGGACGAGCAGTACTTC; cdr3_aa: CAISEDRGRDEQYF
v_call: TRBV6-1; clone_size: NA; j_call: TRBJ1-3; d_call: NA; cdr3_nt: TGTGGTACGGGCAGTCGCGGATCCTCTGGAAACACCATATATTTT; cdr3_aa: CGTGSRGSSGNTIYF
v_call: TRBV7-2; clone_size: few; j_call: TRBJ1-1; d_call: NA; cdr3_nt: TGTGCCAGCAGCTTTGTGGAACGGACTGAAGCTTTCTTT; cdr3_aa: CASSFVERTEAFF
v_call: TRBV15; clone_size: NA; j_call: TRBJ1-1; d_call: NA; cdr3_nt: TGTGCCACCAGCCCTGACGGACAGAAGGCTTTCTTT; cdr3_aa: CATSPDGQKAFF
v_call: TRBV19; clone_size: NA; j_call: TRBJ1-2; d_call: TRBD1; cdr3_nt: TGTGCCAGTAGTGACAGGGGCACCGGAACCTATGGCTACACCTTC; cdr3_aa: CASSDRGTGTYGYTF
v_call: TRBV5-8; clone_size: NA; j_call: TRBJ2-7; d_call: NA; cdr3_nt: TGTGCCAGCAGCTTGCGAGGGGAGCCCTACGAGCAGTACTTC; cdr3_aa: CASSLRGEPYEQYF
v_call: TRBV10-3; clone_size: NA; j_call: TRBJ2-7; d_call: NA; cdr3_nt: TGTGCCATCAGTGAGTCCCTGAGCTCCTACGAGCAGTACTTC; cdr3_aa: CAISESLSSYEQYF
v_call: TRBV7-9; clone_size: NA; j_call: TRBJ2-5; d_call: NA; cdr3_nt: TGTGCCAGCAGCTCGGGACGGCCCAGGGAGACCCAGTACTTC; cdr3_aa: CASSSGRPRETQYF
v_call: TRBV11-2; clone_size: NA; j_call: TRBJ1-1; d_call: NA; cdr3_nt: TGTGCCAGCAGTGGGGAGGCAACTGAAGCTTTCTTT; cdr3_aa: CASSGEATEAFF
v_call: TRBV28; clone_size: NA; j_call: TRBJ2-1; d_call: TRBD1; cdr3_nt: TGTGCCAGCAGCCGACAGGGGGGGGGCCGCAATGAGCAGTTCTTC; cdr3_aa: CASSRQGGGRNEQFF
v_call: TRBV19; clone_size: NA; j_call: TRBJ1-2; d_call: NA; cdr3_nt: TGTACCAGTACCAAGGCCCTAGTCTATGGCTACACCTTC; cdr3_aa: CTSTKALVYGYTF
v_call: TRBV28; clone_size: few; j_call: TRBJ1-1; d_call: NA; cdr3_nt: TGTGCCAGCAGTTTAATGAACACTGAAGCTTTCTTT; cdr3_aa: CASSLMNTEAFF
v_call: TRBV5-4; clone_size: NA; j_call: TRBJ2-2; d_call: NA; cdr3_nt: TGTGCCAGCAAAGGGGGGCTGGGGAACACCGGGGAGCTGTTTTTT; cdr3_aa: CASKGGLGNTGELFF
v_call: TRBV19; clone_size: NA; j_call: TRBJ2-7; d_call: NA; cdr3_nt: TGTGCCACCTCGATGGGGGGCCCGTACGAGCAGTACTTC; cdr3_aa: CATSMGGPYEQYF
v_call: TRBV2; clone_size: NA; j_call: TRBJ1-2; d_call: NA; cdr3_nt: TGTGCCAGCAGTGAATGGGGTGGCTCTAACTATGGCTACACCTTC; cdr3_aa: CASSEWGGSNYGYTF
v_call: TRBV11-2; clone_size: NA; j_call: TRBJ2-7; d_call: NA; cdr3_nt: TGTGCCAGCCAAACGACCGGGTCGGCGCATGCCTACGAGCAGTACTTC; cdr3_aa: CASQTTGSAHAYEQYF
v_call: TRBV12-5; clone_size: NA; j_call: TRBJ2-5; d_call: NA; cdr3_nt: TGTGCTAGTGGTTTGGTAATCTTTTCGGGTCAGCTCGGTAAAGAGACCCAGTACTTC; cdr3_aa: CASGLVIFSGQLGKETQYF
v_call: TRBV7-6; clone_size: NA; j_call: TRBJ1-5; d_call: NA; cdr3_nt: TGTGCCAGCAGCTTAGCAGGGGGAGTTAGCAATCAGCCCCAGCATTTT; cdr3_aa: CASSLAGGVSNQPQHF
v_call: TRBV2; clone_size: NA; j_call: TRBJ2-3; d_call: TRBD1; cdr3_nt: TGTGCCAGCCTGAGGGACAGGATCACAGATACGCAGTATTTT; cdr3_aa: CASLRDRITDTQYF
v_call: TRBV7-9; clone_size: NA; j_call: TRBJ2-5; d_call: NA; cdr3_nt: TGTGCCAGCAGCTCCTCGGGGGGCGGTTTTACCCAGTACTTC; cdr3_aa: CASSSSGGGFTQYF
v_call: TRBV28; clone_size: NA; j_call: TRBJ1-5; d_call: NA; cdr3_nt: TGTGCCAGCTACCCCGGGACACAGAATCAGCCCCAGCATTTT; cdr3_aa: CASYPGTQNQPQHF